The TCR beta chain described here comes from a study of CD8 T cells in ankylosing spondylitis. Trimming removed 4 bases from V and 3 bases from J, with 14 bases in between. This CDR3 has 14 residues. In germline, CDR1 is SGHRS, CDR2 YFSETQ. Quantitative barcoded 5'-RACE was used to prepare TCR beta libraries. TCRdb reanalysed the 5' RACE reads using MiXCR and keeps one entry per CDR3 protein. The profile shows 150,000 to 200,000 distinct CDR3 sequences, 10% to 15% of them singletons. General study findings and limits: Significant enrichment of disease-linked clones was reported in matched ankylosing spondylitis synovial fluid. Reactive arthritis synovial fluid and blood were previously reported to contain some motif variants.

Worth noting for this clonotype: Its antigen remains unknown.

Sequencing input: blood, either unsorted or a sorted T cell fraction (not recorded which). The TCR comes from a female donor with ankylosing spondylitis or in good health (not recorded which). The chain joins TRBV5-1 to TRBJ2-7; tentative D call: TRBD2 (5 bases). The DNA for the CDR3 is TGCGCCAGCAGCCGCCTAGGAGGTGACTACGAGCAGTACTTC. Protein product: CASSRLGGDYEQYF. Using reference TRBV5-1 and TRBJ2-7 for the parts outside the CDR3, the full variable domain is KAGVTQTPRYLIKTRGQQVTLSCSPISGHRSVSWYQQTPGQGLQFLFEYFSETQRNKGNFPGRFSGRQFSNSRSEMNVSTLELGDSALYLCASSRLGGDYEQYFGPGTRLTVT.